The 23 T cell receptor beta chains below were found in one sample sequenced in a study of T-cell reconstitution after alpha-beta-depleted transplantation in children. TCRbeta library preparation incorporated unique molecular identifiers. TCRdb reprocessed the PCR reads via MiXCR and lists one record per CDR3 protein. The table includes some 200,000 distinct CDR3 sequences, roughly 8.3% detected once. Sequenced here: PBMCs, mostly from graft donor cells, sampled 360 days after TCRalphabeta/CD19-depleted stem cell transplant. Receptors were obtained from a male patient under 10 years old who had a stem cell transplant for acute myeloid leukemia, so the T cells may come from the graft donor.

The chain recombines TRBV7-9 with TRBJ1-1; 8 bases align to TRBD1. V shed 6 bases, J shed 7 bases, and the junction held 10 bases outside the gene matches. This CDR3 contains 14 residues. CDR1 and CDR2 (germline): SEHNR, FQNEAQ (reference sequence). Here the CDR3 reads CASRVQGASGEAFF. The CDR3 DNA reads TGTGCCAGCAGGGTCCAGGGGGCAAGTGGTGAAGCTTTCTTT.

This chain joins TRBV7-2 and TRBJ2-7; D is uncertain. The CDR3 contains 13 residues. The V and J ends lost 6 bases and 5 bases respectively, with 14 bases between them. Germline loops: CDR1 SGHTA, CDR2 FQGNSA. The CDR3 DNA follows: TGTGCCAGCAGACCACCTACACGGCACGAGCAGTACTTC. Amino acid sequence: CASRPPTRHEQYF.

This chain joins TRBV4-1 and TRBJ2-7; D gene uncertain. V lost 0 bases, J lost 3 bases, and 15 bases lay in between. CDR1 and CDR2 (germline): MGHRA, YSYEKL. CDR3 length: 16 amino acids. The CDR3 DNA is TGCGCCAGCAGCCAAGATGGCAGTATGTGGAACTACGAGCAGTACTTC. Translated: CASSQDGSMWNYEQYF.

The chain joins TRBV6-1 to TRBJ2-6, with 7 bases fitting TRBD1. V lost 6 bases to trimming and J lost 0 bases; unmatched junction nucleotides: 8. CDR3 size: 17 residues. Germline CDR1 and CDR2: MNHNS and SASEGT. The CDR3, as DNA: TGTGCCAGCAGAACGGACAGGTCTGACTCTGGGGCCAACGTCCTGACTTTC. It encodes CASRTDRSDSGANVLTF.

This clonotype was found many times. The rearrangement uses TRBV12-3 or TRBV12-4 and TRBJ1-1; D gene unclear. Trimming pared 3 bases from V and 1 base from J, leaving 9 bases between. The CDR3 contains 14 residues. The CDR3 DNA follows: TGTGCCAGCAGTTTTGAACAGTGGAACACTGAAGCTTTCTTT. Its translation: CASSFEQWNTEAFF.

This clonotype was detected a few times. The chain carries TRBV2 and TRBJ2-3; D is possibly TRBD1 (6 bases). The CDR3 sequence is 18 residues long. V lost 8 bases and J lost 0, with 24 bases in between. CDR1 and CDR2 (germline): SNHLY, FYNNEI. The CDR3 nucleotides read TGTGCCAGCTGTTTAACGGCGACAGGTGGATGGAGCACAGATACGCAGTATTTT. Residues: CASCLTATGGWSTDTQYF.

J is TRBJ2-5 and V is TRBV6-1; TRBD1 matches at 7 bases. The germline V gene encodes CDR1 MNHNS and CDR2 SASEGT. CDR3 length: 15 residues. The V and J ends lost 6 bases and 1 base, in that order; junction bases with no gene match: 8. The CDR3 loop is CASRSTGFGQETQYF. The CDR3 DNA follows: TGTGCCAGCAGATCGACAGGGTTTGGCCAAGAGACCCAGTACTTC.

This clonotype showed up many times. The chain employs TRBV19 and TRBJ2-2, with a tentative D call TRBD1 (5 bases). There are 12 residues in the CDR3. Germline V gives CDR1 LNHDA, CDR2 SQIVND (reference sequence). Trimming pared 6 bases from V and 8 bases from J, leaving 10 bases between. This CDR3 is CASSLRAGELFF. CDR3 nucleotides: TGTGCCAGTAGCCTCAGGGCAGGGGAGCTGTTTTTT.

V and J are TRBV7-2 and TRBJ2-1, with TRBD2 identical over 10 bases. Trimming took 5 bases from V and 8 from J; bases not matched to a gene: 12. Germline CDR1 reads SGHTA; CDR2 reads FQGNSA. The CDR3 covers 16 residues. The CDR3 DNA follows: TGTGCCAGCAGCCGACCGGGACTAGCGATATTAGATGAGCAGTTCTTC. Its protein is CASSRPGLAILDEQFF.

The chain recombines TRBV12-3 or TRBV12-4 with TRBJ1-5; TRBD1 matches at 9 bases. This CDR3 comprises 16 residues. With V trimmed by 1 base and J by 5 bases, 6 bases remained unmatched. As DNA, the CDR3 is TGTGCCAGCAGTTTAGGGACAGGGGCACTTTATCAGCCCCAGCATTTT. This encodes CASSLGTGALYQPQHF.

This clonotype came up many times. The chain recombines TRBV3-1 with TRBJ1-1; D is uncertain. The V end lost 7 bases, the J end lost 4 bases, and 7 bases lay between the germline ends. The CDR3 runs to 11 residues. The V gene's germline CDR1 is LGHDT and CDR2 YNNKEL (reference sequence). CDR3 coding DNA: TGTGCCAGCAAGTCCAGCACTGAAGCTTTCTTT. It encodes CASKSSTEAFF.

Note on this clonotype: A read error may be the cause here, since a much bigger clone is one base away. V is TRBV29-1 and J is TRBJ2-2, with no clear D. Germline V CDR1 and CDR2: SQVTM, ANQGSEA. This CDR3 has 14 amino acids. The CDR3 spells CTAILGLGAGELFF. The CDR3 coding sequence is TGCACCGCTATATTGGGATTGGGCGCCGGGGAGCTGTTTTTT.

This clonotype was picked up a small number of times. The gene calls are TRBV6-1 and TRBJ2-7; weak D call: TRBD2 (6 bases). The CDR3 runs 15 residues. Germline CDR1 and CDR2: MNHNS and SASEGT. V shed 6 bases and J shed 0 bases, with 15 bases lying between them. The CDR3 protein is CASRGGERSSYEQYV. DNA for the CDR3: TGTGCCAGCAGGGGGGGAGAACGAAGCTCCTACGAGCAGTACGTC.

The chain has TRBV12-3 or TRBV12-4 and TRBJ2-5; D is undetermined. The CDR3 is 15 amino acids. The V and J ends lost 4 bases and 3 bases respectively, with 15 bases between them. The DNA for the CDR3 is TGTGCCAGCAGTTCGGATCGGGCTAGAGAAGAGACCCAGTACTTC. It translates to CASSSDRAREETQYF.

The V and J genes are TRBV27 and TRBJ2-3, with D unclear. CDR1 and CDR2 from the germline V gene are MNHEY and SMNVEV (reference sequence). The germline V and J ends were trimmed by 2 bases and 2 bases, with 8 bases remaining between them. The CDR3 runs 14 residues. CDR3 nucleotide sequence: TGTGCCAGCAGTTTAGGTATCGACACAGATACGCAGTATTTT. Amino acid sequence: CASSLGIDTDTQYF.

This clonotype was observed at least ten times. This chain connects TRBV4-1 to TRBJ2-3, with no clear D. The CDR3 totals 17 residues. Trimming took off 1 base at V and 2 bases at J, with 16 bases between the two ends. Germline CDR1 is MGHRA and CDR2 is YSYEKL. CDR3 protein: CASSQGVLGFNTDTQYF. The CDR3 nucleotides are TGCGCCAGCAGCCAAGGAGTCTTGGGATTCAACACAGATACGCAGTATTTT.

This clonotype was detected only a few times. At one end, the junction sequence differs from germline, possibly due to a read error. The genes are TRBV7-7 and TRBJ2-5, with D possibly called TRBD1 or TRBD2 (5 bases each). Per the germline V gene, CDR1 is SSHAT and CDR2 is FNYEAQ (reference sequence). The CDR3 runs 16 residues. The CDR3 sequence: CASSLGERNPQETQYF. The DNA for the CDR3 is TGTGCTAGCAGCTTAGGGGAGAGAAACCCTCAAGAGACCCAGTACTTC.

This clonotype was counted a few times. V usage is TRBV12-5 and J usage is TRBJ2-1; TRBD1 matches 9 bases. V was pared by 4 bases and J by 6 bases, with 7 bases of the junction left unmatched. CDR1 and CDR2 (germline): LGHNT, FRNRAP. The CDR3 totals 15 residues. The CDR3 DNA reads TGTGCTAGTGGTTCCCTACAGGGGGCCCCCAATGAGCAGTTCTTC. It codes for CASGSLQGAPNEQFF.

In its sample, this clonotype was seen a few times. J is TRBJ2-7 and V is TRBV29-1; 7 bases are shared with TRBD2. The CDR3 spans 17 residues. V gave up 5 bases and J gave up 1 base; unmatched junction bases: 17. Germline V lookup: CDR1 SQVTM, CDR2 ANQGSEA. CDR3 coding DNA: TGCAGCGTTCATCACCTTGATCCTAGCGGTTATTCCTACGAGCAGTACTTC. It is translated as CSVHHLDPSGYSYEQYF.

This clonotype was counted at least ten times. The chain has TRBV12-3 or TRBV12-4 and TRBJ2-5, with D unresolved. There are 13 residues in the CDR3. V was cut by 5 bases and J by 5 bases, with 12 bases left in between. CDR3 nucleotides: TGTGCCAGCAGTCCCCTGGGCGTGGAGACCCAGTACTTC. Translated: CASSPLGVETQYF.

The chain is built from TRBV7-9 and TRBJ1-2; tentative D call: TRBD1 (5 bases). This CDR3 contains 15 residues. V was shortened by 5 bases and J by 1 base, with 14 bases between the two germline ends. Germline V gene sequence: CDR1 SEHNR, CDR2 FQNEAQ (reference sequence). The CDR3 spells CASSAVGQGNYGYTF. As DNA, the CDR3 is TGTGCCAGCAGCGCTGTGGGCCAGGGTAACTATGGCTACACCTTC.

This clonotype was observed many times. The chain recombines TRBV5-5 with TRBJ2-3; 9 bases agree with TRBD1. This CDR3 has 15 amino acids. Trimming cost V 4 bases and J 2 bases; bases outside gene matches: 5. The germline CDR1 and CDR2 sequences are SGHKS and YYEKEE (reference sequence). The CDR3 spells CASSLRDRDTDTQYF. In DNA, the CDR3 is TGTGCCAGCAGCCTCCGGGACAGGGACACAGATACGCAGTATTTT.

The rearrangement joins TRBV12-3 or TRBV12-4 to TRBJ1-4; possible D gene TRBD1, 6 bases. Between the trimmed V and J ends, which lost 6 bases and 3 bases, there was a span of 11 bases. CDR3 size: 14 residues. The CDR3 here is CASSRTASNEKLFF. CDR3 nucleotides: TGTGCCAGCAGCAGGACAGCTTCTAATGAAAAACTGTTTTTT.